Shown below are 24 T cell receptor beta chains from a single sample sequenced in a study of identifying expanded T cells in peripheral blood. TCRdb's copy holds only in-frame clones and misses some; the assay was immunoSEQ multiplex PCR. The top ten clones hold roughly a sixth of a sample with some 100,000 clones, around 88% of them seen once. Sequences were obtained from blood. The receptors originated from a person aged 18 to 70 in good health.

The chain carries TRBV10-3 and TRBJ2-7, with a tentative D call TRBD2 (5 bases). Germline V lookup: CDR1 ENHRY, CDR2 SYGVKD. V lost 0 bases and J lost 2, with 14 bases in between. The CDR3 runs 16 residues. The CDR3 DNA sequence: TGTGCCATCAGTGAGTCCCCCGGGGTTGCCCCCTACGAGCAGTACTTC. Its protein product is CAISESPGVAPYEQYF.

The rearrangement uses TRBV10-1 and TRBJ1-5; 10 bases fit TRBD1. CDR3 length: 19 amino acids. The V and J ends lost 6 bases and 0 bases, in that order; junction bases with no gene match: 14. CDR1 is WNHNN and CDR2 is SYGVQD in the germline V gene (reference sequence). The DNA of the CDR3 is TGCGCCAGCAGAGTCACCGGGACAGGGGAGAACTATAGCAATCAGCCCCAGCATTTT. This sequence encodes CASRVTGTGENYSNQPQHF.

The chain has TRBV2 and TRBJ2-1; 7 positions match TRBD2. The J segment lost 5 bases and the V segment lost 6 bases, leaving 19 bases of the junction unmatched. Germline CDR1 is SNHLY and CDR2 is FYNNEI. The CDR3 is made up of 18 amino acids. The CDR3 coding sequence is TGTGCCAGCAGCCAAACTCCAGCGGGGCAGGGTTTCGACAATGAGCAGTTCTTC. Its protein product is CASSQTPAGQGFDNEQFF. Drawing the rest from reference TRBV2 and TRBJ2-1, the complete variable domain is EPEVTQTPSHQVTQMGQEVILRCVPISNHLYFYWYRQILGQKVEFLVSFYNNEISEKSEIFDDQFSVERPDGSNFTLKIRSTKLEDSAMYFCASSQTPAGQGFDNEQFFGPGTRLTVL.

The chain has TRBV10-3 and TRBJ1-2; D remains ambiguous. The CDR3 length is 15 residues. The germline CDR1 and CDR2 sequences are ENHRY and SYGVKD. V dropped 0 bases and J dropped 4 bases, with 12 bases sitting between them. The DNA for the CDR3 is TGTGCCATCAGTGAGTCGACGGACTATGTCTATGGCTACACCTTC. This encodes CAISESTDYVYGYTF.

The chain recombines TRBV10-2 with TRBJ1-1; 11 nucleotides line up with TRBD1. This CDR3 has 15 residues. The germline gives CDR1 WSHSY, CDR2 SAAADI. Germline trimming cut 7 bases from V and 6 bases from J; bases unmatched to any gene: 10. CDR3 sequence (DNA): TGCGCCAGCAACGTAGGACAGGGGGCTCTCTCTGAAGCTTTCTTT. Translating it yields CASNVGQGALSEAFF.

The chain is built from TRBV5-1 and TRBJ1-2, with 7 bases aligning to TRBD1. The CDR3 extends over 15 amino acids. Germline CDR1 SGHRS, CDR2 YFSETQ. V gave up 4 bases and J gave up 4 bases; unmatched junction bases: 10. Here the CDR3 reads CASSLLGTASYGYTF. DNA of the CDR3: TGCGCCAGCAGCCTTCTCGGGACAGCTTCCTATGGCTACACCTTC.

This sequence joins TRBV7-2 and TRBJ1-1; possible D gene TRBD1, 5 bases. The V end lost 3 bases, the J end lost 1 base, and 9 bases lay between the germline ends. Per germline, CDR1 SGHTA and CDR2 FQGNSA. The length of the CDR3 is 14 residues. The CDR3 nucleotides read TGTGCCAGCAGCTTGGTCCAGGGGAACACTGAAGCTTTCTTT. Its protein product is CASSLVQGNTEAFF.

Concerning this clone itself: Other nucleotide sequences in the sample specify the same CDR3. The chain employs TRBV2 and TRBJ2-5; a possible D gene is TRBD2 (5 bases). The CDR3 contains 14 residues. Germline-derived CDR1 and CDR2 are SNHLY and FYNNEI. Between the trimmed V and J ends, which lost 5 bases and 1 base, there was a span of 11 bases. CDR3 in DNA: TGTGCCAGCAGTCCTGACTATCTCCAAGAGACCCAGTACTTC. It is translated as CASSPDYLQETQYF.

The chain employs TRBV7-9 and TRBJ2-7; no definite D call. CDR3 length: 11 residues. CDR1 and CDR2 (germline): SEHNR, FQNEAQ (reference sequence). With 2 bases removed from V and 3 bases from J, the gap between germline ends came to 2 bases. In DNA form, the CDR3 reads TGTGCCAGCAGCTTAAACTACGAGCAGTACTTC. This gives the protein CASSLNYEQYF.

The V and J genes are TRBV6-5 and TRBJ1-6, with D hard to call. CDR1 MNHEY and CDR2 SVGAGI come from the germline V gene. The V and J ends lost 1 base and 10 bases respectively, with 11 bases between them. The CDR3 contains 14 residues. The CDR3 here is CASSYLPGGSPLHF. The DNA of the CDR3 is TGTGCCAGCAGTTACTTACCCGGAGGCTCACCCCTCCACTTT.

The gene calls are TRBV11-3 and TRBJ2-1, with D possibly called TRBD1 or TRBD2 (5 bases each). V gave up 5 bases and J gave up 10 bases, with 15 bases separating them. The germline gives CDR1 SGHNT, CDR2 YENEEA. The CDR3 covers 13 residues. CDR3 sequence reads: CASSLAPGYEQFF. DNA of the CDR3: TGTGCCAGCAGCCTAGCTCCAGGGTACGAGCAGTTCTTC.

The CDR3 bases are TGTGCCAGCAGTGAACAGGGACAGCTCTCCTACAATGAGCAGTTCTTC. It translates to CASSEQGQLSYNEQFF. This rearrangement joins TRBV6-1 to TRBJ2-1; TRBD1 matches 7 bases. The CDR3 covers 16 residues. Germline V gives CDR1 MNHNS, CDR2 SASEGT. V trimming: 2 bases; J trimming: 0 bases; junction bases outside the gene matches: 4.

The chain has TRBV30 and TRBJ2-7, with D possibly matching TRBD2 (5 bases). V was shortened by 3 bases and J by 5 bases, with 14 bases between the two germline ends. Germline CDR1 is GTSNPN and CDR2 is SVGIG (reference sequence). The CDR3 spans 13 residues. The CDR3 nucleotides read TGTGCCTGGAGCCTGGACCGAGCGGACGAGCAGTACTTC. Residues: CAWSLDRADEQYF.

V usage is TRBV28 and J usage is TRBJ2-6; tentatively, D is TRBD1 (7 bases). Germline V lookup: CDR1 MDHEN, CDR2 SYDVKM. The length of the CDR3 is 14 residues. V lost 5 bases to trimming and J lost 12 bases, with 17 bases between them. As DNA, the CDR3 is TGTGCCAGCAGTACAAACAGGGGACTCGGCGTCCTGACTTTC. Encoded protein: CASSTNRGLGVLTF. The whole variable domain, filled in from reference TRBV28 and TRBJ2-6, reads DVKVTQSSRYLVKRTGEKVFLECVQDMDHENMFWYRQDPGLGLRLIYFSYDVKMKEKGDIPEGYSVSREKKERFSLILESASTNQTSMYLCASSTNRGLGVLTFGAGSRLTVL.

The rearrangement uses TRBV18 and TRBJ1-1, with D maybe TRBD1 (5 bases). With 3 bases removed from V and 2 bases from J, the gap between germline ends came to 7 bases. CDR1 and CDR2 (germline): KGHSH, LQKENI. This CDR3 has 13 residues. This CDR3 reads CASSPTGNTEAFF. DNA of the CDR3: TGTGCCAGCTCACCTACAGGAAACACTGAAGCTTTCTTT.

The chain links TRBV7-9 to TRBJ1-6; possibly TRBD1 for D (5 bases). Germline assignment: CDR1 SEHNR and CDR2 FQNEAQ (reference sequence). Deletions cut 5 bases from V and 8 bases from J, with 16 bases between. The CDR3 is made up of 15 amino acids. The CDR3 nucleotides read TGTGCCAGCAGCGAGAACCCGTTAGGGGATTCACCCCTCCACTTT. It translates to CASSENPLGDSPLHF.

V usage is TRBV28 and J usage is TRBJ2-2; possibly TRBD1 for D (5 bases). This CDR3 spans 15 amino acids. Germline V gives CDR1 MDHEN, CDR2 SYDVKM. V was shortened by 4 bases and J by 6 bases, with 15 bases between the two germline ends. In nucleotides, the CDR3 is TGTGCCAGCAGTTCTTGGGGCAGTTCGGCCGGGGAGCTGTTTTTT. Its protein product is CASSSWGSSAGELFF.

The CDR3 is CASSEEGYEQYF. CDR3 DNA sequence: TGCGCCAGCAGCGAAGAGGGCTACGAGCAGTACTTC. This chain joins TRBV5-1 and TRBJ2-7; the D gene is possibly TRBD2 (5 bases). Trimming removed 4 bases at V and 3 bases at J, with 8 bases between. The V gene's germline CDR1 is SGHRS and CDR2 YFSETQ. The CDR3 sequence is 12 residues long.

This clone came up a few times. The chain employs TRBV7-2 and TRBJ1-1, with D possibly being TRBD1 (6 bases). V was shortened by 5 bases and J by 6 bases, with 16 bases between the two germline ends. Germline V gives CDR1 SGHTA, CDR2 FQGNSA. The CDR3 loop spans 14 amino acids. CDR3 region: CASSLMPGTSEAFF. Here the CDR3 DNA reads TGTGCCAGCAGCCTAATGCCCGGGACATCTGAAGCTTTCTTT.

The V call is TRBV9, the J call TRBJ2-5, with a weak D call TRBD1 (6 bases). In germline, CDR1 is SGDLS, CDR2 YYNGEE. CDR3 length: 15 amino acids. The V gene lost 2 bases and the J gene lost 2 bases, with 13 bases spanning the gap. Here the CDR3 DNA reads TGTGCCAGCAGCGTGTACGGGACACCGCAAGAGACCCAGTACTTC. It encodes CASSVYGTPQETQYF.

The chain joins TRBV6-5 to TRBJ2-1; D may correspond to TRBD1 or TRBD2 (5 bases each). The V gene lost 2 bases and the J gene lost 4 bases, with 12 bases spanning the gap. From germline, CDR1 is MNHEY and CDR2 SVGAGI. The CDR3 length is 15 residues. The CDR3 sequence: CASSYRDRFYNEQFF. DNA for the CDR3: TGTGCCAGCAGTTACCGGGACCGTTTTTACAATGAGCAGTTCTTC.

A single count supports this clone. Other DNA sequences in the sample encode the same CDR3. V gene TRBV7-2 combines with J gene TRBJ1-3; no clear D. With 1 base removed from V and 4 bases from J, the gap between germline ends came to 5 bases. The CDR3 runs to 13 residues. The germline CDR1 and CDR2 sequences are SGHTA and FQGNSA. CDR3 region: CASSLEAGNTIYF. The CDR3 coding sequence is TGTGCCAGCAGCTTAGAGGCCGGAAACACCATATATTTT.

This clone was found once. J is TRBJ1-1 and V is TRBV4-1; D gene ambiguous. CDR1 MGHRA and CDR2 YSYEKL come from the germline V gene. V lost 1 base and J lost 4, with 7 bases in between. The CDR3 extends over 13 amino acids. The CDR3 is CASSQGRRTEAFF. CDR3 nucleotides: TGCGCCAGCAGCCAAGGCCGGCGCACTGAAGCTTTCTTT.

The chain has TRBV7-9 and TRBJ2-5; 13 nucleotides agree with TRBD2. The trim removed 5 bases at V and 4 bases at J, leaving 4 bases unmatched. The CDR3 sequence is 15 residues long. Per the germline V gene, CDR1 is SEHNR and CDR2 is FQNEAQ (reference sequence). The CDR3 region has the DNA TGTGCCAGCAGCCCTACTAGCGGGGGGGCAGAGACCCAGTACTTC. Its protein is CASSPTSGGAETQYF. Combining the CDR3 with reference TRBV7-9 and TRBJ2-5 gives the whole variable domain DTGVSQNPRHKITKRGQNVTFRCDPISEHNRLYWYRQTLGQGPEFLTYFQNEAQLEKSRLLSDRFSAERPKGSFSTLEIQRTEQGDSAMYLCASSPTSGGAETQYFGPGTRLLVL.